What follows describes a single T cell receptor (beta chain). Its antigen is unidentified. The TRB libraries of cDNA were built by UMI-labeled 5' RACE. TCRdb reprocessed the 5' RACE reads and keeps a single row for each CDR3 protein, giving no DNA. This sample contains about 40,000 distinct CDR3 sequences. The data belong to a study of CXCR3-negative and CXCR3-positive naive CD8 T cells. Overall study findings and caveats: Partially decreased CXCR3 expression was recorded after cryopreservation, and fresh PBMCs were used in most assays. Both of the naive subsets showed about the same high diversity, but memory CD8+ cells had much less.

Sequencing was carried out using memory CD8+ T cells from blood. This receptor was obtained from a human donor in good health. Some clones in this sample may be carry-over from other donors' samples.

The CDR3 loop is CSVVGGNANTGELFF. The chain recombines TRBV29-1 with TRBJ2-2; TCRdb's D call, TRBD1, is unchecked because there is no DNA. CDR1 and CDR2 from the germline V gene are SQVTM and ANQGSEA. The CDR3 is 15 residues long.